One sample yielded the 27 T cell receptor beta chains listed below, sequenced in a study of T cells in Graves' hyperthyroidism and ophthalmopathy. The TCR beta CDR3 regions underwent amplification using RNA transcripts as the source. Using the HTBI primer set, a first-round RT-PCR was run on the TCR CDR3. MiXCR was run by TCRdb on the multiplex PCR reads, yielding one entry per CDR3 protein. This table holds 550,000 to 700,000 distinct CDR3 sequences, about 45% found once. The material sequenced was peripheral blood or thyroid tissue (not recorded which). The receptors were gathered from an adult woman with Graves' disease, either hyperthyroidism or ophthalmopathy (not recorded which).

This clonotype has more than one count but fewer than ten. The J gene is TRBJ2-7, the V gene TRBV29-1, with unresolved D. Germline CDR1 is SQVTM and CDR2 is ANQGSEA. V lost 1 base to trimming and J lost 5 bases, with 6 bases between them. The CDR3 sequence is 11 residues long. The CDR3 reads CSVEVGNEQYF. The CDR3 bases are TGCAGCGTTGAAGTGGGTAACGAGCAGTACTTC.

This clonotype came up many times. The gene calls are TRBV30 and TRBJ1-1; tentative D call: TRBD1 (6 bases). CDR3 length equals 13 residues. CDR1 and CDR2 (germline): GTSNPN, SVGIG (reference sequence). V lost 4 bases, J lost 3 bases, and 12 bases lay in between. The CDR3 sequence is CAWTQGYYTEAFF. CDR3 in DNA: TGTGCCTGGACACAGGGATACTACACTGAAGCTTTCTTT.

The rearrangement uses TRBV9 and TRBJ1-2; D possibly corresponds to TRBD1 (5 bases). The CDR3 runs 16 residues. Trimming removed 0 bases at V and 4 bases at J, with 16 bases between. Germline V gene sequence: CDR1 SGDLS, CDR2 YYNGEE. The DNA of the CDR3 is TGTGCCAGCAGCGTAGAAGGGACCCCCAGCTTCTATGGCTACACCTTC. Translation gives CASSVEGTPSFYGYTF.

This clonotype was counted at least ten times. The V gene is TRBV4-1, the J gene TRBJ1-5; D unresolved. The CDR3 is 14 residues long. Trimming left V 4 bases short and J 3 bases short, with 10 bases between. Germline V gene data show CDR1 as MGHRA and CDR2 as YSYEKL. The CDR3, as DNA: TGCGCCAGCAGCCCACCGGGCACCAATCAGCCCCAGCATTTT. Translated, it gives CASSPPGTNQPQHF.

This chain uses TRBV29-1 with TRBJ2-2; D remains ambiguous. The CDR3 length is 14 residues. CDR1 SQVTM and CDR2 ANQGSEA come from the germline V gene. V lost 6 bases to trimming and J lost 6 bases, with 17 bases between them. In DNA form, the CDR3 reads TGCAGCGTGGGGATGTCGGTGGGGTCCGGGGAGCTGTTTTTT. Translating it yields CSVGMSVGSGELFF.

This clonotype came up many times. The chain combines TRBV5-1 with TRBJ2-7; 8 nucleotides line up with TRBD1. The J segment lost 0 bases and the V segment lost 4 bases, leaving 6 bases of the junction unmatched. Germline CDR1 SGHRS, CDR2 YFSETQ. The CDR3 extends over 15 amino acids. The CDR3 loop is CASSLGTGVSYEQYF. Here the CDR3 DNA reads TGCGCCAGCAGCCTGGGGACAGGCGTCTCCTACGAGCAGTACTTC.

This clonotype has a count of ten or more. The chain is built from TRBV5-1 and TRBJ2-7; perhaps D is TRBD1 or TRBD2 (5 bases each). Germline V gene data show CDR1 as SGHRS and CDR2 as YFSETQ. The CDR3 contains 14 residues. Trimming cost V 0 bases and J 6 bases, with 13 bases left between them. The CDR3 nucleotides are TGCGCCAGCAGCTTGGAGGCCACGGGGCTCGAGCAGTACTTC. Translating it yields CASSLEATGLEQYF.

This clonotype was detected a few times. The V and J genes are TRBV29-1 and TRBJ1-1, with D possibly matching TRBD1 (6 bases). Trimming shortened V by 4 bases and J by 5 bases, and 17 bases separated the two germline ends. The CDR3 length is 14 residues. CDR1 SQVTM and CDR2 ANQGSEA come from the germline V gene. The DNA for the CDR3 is TGCAGCGTTGGCTCTTACAGGGTAGGGACTGAAGCTTTCTTT. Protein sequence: CSVGSYRVGTEAFF.

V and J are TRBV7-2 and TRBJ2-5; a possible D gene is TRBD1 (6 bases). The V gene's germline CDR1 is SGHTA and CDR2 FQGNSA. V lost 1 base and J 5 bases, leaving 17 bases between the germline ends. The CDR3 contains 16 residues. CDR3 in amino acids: CASSLGGQGPWETQYF. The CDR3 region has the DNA TGTGCCAGCAGCTTAGGGGGTCAGGGGCCATGGGAGACCCAGTACTTC.

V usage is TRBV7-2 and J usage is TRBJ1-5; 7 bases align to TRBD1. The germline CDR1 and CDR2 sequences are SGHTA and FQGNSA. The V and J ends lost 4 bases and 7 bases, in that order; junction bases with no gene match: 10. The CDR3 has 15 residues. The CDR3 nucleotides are TGTGCCAGCAGCTCCCCCGGGCGACAGGGACAGCCCCAGCATTTT. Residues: CASSSPGRQGQPQHF.

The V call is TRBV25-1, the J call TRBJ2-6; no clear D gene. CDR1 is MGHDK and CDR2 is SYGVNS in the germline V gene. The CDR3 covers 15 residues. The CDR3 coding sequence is TGTGCTAGAGACCCCGAAGGCTCTGGGGCCAACGTCCTGACTTTC. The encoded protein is CARDPEGSGANVLTF.

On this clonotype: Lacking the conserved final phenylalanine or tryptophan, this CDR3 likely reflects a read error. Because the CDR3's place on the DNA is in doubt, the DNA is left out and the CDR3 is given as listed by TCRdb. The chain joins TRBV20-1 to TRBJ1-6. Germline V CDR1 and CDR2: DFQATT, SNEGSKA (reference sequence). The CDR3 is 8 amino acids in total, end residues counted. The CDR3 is CSARELQL.

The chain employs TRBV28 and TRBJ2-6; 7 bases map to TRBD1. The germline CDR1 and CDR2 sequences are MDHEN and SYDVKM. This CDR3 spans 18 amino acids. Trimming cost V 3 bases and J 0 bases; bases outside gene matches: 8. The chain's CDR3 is CASSLDRWGSSGANVLTF. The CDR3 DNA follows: TGTGCCAGCAGTTTGGACAGGTGGGGGTCCTCTGGGGCCAACGTCCTGACTTTC. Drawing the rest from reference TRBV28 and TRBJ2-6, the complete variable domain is DVKVTQSSRYLVKRTGEKVFLECVQDMDHENMFWYRQDPGLGLRLIYFSYDVKMKEKGDIPEGYSVSREKKERFSLILESASTNQTSMYLCASSLDRWGSSGANVLTFGAGSRLTVL.

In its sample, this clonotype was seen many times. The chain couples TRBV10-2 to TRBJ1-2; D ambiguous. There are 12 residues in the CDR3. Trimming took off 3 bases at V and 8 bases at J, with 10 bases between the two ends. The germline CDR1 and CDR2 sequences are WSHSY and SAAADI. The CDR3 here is CASSDRVQGYTF. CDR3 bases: TGCGCCAGCAGTGATAGGGTGCAAGGCTACACCTTC.

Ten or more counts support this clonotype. This CDR3 reads CASSLDPSGRVQETQYF. As DNA, the CDR3 is TGTGCCAGCAGCTTAGACCCTAGCGGGAGGGTTCAAGAGACCCAGTACTTC. The chain couples TRBV7-9 to TRBJ2-5, with TRBD2 matching 12 bases. Trimming removed 1 base from V and 2 bases from J; junction bases left unmatched: 5. Germline lookup yields CDR1 SEHNR and CDR2 FQNEAQ (reference sequence). The CDR3 totals 17 residues.

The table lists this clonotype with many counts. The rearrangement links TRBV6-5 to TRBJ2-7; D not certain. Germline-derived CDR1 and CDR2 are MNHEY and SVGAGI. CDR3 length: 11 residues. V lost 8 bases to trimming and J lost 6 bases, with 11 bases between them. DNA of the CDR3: TGTGCCAGCGGGGTGGGCGGCGAGCAGTACTTC. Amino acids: CASGVGGEQYF.

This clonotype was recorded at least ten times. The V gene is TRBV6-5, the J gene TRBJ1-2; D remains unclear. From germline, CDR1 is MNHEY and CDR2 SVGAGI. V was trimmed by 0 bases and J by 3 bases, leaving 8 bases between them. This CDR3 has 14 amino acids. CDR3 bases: TGTGCCAGCAGTTACTCGATAACTGACTATGGCTACACCTTC. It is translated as CASSYSITDYGYTF.

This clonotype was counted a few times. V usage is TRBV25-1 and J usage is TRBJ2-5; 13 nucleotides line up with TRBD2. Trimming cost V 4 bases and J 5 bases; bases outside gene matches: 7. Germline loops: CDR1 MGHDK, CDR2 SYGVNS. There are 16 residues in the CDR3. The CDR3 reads CASSGQTSGRIETQYF. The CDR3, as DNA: TGTGCCAGCAGTGGACAGACTAGCGGGAGGATTGAGACCCAGTACTTC.

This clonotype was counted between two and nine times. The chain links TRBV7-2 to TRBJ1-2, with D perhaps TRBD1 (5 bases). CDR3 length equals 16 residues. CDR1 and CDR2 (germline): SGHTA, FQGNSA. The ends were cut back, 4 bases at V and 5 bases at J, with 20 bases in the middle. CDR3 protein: CASSSGSSDERYGYTF. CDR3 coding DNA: TGTGCCAGCAGCTCAGGGTCGTCGGACGAGAGATATGGCTACACCTTC.

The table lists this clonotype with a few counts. The CDR3 DNA sequence: TGTGCCAGCAGCCAAGAGGCTACTGCAAGTTTTGGAAACACCATATATTTT. This codes for CASSQEATASFGNTIYF. V and J are TRBV3-1 and TRBJ1-3, with D unclear. The germline CDR1 and CDR2 sequences are LGHDT and YNNKEL (reference sequence). The CDR3 spans 17 residues. V was cut by 0 bases and J by 3 bases, with 15 bases left in between.

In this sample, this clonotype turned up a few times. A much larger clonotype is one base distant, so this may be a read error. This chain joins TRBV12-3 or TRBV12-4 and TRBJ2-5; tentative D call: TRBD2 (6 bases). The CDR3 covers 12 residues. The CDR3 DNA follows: TGTGCCAGCACACTAGCTCAAGAGATCCAGTACTTC. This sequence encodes CASTLAQEIQYF.

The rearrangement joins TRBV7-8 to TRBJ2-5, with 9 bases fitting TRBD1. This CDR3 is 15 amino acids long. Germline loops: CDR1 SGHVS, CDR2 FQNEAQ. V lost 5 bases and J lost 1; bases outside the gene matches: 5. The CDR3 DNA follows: TGTGCCAGCAGCGAAGGACAGGGGCCCCAAGAGACCCAGTACTTC. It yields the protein CASSEGQGPQETQYF.

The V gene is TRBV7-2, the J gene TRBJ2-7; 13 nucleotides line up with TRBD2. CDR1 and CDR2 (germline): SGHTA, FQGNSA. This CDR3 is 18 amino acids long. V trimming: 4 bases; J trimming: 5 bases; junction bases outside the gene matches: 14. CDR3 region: CASSSGTATSGRAHEQYF. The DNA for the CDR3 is TGTGCCAGCAGCTCCGGGACAGCAACTAGCGGGAGGGCCCACGAGCAGTACTTC.

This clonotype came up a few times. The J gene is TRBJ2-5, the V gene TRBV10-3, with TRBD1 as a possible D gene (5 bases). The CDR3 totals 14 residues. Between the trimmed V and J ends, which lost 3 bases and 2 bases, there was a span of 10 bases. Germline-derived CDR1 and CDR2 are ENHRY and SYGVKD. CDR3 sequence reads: CAISEPQGQETQYF. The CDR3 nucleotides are TGTGCCATCAGTGAACCCCAGGGACAAGAGACCCAGTACTTC.

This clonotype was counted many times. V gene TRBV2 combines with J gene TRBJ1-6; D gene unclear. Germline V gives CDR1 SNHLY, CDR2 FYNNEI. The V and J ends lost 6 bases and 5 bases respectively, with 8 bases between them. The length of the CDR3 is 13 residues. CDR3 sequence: CASRGQNNSPLHF. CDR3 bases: TGTGCCAGCAGGGGTCAGAATAATTCACCCCTCCACTTT.

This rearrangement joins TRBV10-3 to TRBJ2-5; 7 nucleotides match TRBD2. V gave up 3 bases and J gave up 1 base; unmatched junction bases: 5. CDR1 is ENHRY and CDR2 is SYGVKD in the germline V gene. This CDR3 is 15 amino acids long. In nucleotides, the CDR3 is TGTGCCATCAGTGATCCAGCGGGGAGCCAAGAGACCCAGTACTTC. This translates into CAISDPAGSQETQYF.

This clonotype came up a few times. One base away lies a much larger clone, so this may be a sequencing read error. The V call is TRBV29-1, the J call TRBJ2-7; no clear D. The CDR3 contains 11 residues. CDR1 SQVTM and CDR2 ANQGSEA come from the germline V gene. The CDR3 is CSVILAYERYF. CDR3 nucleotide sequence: TGCAGCGTTATATTAGCCTACGAGCGGTACTTC.